Presented here are 8 T cell receptor beta chains from one specimen sequenced in a study of blood T cell repertoires in COVID-19. Data came from immunoSEQ multiplex PCR; TCRdb stores just in-frame clones and leaves some out. The profile shows roughly 200,000 clones, roughly 87% of them singletons. The sequencing sample was made of peripheral blood. These TCRs come from a man in his sixties with active or convalescent COVID-19.

This clone was seen only a few times. The CDR3 sequence is CASSIGTTQETQYF. The CDR3 DNA is TGCGCCAGCAGCATCGGGACAACACAAGAGACCCAGTACTTC. This chain uses TRBV5-1 with TRBJ2-5; D might be TRBD1 (6 bases). Germline assignment: CDR1 SGHRS and CDR2 YFSETQ. The CDR3 is 14 residues long. V dropped 4 bases and J dropped 2 bases, with 12 bases sitting between them.

V and J are TRBV6-5 and TRBJ1-2; 7 positions match TRBD1. Germline V gives CDR1 MNHEY, CDR2 SVGAGI. CDR3 size: 14 residues. J lost 4 bases, V lost 8 bases, and 10 bases had no gene match. The DNA for the CDR3 is TGTGCCAGCTTACGACAGGGAACCCGCTATGGCTACACCTTC. Its translation is CASLRQGTRYGYTF.

About this clone: The same CDR3 can be traced to other DNA sequences in this sample. The chain uses TRBV19 and TRBJ2-6; no clear D gene. The germline V and J ends were trimmed by 5 bases and 0 bases, with 8 bases remaining between them. The CDR3 has 15 amino acids. In germline, CDR1 is LNHDA, CDR2 SQIVND (reference sequence). The CDR3 protein is CASSGQSSGANVLTF. The CDR3 nucleotides read TGTGCCAGTAGTGGTCAGTCCTCTGGGGCCAACGTCCTGACTTTC.

This chain links TRBV12-3 or TRBV12-4 with TRBJ1-5; D unresolved. The CDR3 is 12 amino acids. Trimming cost V 3 bases and J 6 bases, with 6 bases left between them. The CDR3 DNA sequence: TGTGCCAGCAGTTTTCTGAGTCAGCCCCAGCATTTT. As protein: CASSFLSQPQHF.

This clone was observed once. The J gene is TRBJ1-2, the V gene TRBV10-3; 8 bases are a match to TRBD1. Looked up from germline, CDR1 is ENHRY and CDR2 is SYGVKD. The CDR3 has 15 amino acids. V dropped 2 bases and J dropped 4; count of bases not matched to a gene: 6. The CDR3 loop reads CAISEPDREGYGYTF. The CDR3 nucleotides read TGTGCCATCAGTGAGCCGGACAGGGAGGGCTATGGCTACACCTTC.

The chain is built from TRBV2 and TRBJ1-4, with D perhaps TRBD1 (6 bases). This CDR3 has 15 amino acids. V lost 5 bases and J lost 4, with 14 bases in between. The germline gives CDR1 SNHLY, CDR2 FYNNEI. CDR3 loop: CASSRQVQVNEKLFF. In DNA form, the CDR3 reads TGTGCCAGCAGTCGACAGGTCCAGGTTAATGAAAAACTGTTTTTT.

The chain links TRBV6-5 to TRBJ2-5, with 10 bases that match TRBD2. The germline gives CDR1 MNHEY, CDR2 SVGAGI. The CDR3 contains 15 residues. After removal of 7 bases from V and 4 bases from J, the junction contained 9 bases not matched to a gene. The CDR3 reads CASTVTSGVGETQYF. DNA for the CDR3: TGTGCCAGCACCGTAACTAGCGGGGTAGGAGAGACCCAGTACTTC.

The V gene is TRBV5-6, the J gene TRBJ1-2; 7 nucleotides line up with TRBD1. J was trimmed by 2 bases and V by 4 bases; bases with no gene match: 8. The CDR3 totals 15 residues. Per germline, CDR1 SGHDT and CDR2 YYEEEE. The CDR3 nucleotides read TGTGCCAGCAGCCCTGTAGGGACAGTCAACTATGGCTACACCTTC. The encoded protein is CASSPVGTVNYGYTF.